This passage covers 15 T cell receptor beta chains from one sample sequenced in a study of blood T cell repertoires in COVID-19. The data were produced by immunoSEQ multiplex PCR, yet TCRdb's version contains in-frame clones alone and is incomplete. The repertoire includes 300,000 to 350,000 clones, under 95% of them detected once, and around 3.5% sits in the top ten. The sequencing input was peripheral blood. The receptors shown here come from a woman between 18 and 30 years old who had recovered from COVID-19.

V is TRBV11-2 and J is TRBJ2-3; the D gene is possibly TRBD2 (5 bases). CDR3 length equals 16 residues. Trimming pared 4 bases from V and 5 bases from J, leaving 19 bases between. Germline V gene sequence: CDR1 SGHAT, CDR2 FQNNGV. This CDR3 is CASSSPLSGDGDTQYF. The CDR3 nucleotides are TGTGCCAGCAGCTCCCCCCTGAGCGGCGATGGAGATACGCAGTATTTT. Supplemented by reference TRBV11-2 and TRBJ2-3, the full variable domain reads EAGVAQSPRYKIIEKRQSVAFWCNPISGHATLYWYQQILGQGPKLLIQFQNNGVVDDSQLPKDRFSAERLKGVDSTLKIQPAKLEDSAVYLCASSSPLSGDGDTQYFGPGTRLTVL.

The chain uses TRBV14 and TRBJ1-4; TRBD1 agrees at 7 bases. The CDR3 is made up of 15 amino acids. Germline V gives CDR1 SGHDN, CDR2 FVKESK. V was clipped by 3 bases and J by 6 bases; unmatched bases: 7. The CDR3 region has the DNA TGTGCCAGCAGCCACAGAGACAGGGAATATGAAAAACTGTTTTTT. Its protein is CASSHRDREYEKLFF.

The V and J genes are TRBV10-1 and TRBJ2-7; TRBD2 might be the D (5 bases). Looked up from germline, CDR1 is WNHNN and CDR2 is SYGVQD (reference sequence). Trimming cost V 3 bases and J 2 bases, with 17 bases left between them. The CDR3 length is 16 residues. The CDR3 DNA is TGCGCCAGCAGTGAATCTGAGGGCTTCGTGGCCTACGAGCAGTACGTC. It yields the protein CASSESEGFVAYEQYV.

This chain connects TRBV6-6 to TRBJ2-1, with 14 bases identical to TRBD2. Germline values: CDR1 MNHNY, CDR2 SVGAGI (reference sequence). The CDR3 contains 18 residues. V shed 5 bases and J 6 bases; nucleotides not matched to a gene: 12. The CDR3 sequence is CASSRDRNGLAGGNEQFF. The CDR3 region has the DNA TGTGCCAGCAGTCGAGACAGAAACGGACTAGCGGGAGGCAATGAGCAGTTCTTC.

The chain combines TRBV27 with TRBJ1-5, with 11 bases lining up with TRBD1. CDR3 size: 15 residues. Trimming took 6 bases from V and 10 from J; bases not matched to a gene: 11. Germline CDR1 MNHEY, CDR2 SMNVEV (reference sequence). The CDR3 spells CASSLSGQGARPQHF. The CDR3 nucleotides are TGTGCCAGCAGCCTATCTGGACAGGGGGCTCGACCCCAGCATTTT.

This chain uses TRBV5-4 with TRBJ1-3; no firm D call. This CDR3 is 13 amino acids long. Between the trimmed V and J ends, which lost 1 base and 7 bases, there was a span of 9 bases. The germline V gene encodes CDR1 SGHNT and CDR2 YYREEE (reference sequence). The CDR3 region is CASSLPGENTIYF. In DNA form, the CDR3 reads TGTGCCAGCAGCTTGCCGGGAGAGAACACCATATATTTT.

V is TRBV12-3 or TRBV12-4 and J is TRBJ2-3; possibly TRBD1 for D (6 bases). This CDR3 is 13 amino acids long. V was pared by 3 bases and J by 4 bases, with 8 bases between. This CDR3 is CASSLWGPDTQYF. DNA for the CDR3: TGTGCCAGCAGTTTGTGGGGGCCAGATACGCAGTATTTT.

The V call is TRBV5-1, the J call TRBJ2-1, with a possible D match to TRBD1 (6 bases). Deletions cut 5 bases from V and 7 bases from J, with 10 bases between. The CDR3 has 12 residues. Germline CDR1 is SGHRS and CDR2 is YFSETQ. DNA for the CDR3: TGCGCCAGCAGGGGGGCTGTGAATGAGCAGTTCTTC. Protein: CASRGAVNEQFF.

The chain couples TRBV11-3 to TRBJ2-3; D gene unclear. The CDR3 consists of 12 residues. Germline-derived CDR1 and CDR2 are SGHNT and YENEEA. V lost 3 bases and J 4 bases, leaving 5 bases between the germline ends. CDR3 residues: CASSFPSDTQYF. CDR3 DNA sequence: TGTGCCAGCAGCTTCCCTTCAGATACGCAGTATTTT.

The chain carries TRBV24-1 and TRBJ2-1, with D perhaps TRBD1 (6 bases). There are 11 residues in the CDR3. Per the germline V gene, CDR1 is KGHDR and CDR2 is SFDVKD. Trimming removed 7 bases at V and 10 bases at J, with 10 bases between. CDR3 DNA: TGTGCCACCAGCCAGGGGAACGAGCAGTTCTTC. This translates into CATSQGNEQFF.

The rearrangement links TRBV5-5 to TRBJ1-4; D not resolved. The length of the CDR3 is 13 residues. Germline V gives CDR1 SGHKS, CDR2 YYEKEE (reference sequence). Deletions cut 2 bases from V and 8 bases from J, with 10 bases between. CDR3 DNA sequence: TGTGCCAGCAGCTTTACGGAGGGAGAAAAACTGTTTTTT. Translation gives CASSFTEGEKLFF.

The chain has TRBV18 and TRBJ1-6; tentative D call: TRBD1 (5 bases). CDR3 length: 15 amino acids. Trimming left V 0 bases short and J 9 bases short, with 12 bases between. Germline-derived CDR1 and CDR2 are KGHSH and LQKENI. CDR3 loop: CASSPPESGRSPLHF. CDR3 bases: TGTGCCAGCTCACCACCGGAGTCAGGGCGTTCACCCCTCCACTTT.

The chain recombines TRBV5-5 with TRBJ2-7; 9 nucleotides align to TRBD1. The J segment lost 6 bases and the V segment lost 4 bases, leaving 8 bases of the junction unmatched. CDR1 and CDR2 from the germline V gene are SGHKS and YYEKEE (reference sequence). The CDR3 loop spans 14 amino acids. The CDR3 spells CASSPGQGLSEQYV. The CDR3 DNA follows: TGTGCCAGCAGCCCGGGACAGGGTTTATCCGAGCAGTACGTC.

The DNA of the CDR3 is TGTGCCAGCACTCTCAGGGTGGCTGGCAATGAGCAGTTCTTC. Its protein is CASTLRVAGNEQFF. This chain connects TRBV11-3 to TRBJ2-1; tentatively, D is TRBD1 (5 bases). This CDR3 is built from 14 residues. CDR1 and CDR2 (germline): SGHNT, YENEEA. V was pared by 7 bases and J by 6 bases, with 16 bases between. The variable domain in full, completed from reference TRBV11-3 and TRBJ2-1, reads EAGVVQSPRYKIIEKKQPVAFWCNPISGHNTLYWYLQNLGQGPELLIRYENEEAVDDSQLPKDRFSAERLKGVDSTLKIQPAELGDSAVYLCASTLRVAGNEQFFGPGTRLTVL.

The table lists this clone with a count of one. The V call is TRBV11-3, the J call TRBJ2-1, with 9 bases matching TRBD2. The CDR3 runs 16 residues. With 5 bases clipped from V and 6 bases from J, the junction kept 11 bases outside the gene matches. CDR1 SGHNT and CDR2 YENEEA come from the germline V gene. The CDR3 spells CASSPPGTSWFNEQFF. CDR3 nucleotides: TGTGCCAGCAGCCCACCTGGGACTAGCTGGTTCAATGAGCAGTTCTTC.